This T cell receptor beta chain was recorded in a study of blood T cells in healthy people across ages. Background on the study: Template switching caught about one barcoded beta molecule for each two T cells. Findings of the study overall: Long-lived donors exceeded aged donors in naive CD4+ cells and diversity. Age advanced and TCR beta diversity per million T cells fell, roughly linearly.

This clonotype was seen only a few times. Its antigen is unknown. CDR1 and CDR2 from the germline V gene are MNHEY and SVGAGI. V lost 5 bases and J lost 3; bases outside the gene matches: 11. The CDR3 has 16 residues. Next came a second PCR, run for about 6 to 11 cycles, which used a sample-barcoded 5' primer along with a J-beta primer mix. Tagging of each cDNA molecule was performed by a template-switch adaptor with 12 random nucleotides. TCRdb independently ran MiXCR on the 5' RACE reads; one entry per CDR3 protein. The sample yields approximately 670,000 distinct CDR3 sequences, about 43% seen once.

The clonotype was recovered from a man older than 75 in good health. J is TRBJ2-5 and V is TRBV6-5; 8 bases match TRBD1. Sequencing input: blood. CDR3 in DNA: TGTGCCAGCAGTATACTTCAGGGGGCCTTGGAAGAGACCCAGTACTTC. Translating gives CASSILQGALEETQYF.